The 8 T cell receptor beta chains below come from one sample, sequenced in a study of blood T cell repertoires in COVID-19. Assay used: immunoSEQ multiplex PCR; TCRdb lists only in-frame clones, some missing. The sample contains roughly 170,000 clones, about 85% of which appear only once. The sample was peripheral blood. These receptors came from a man in his sixties who had recovered from COVID-19.

The CDR3 nucleotides are TGTGCCTGGAGTTCGACAGGGTACGAGCAGTACTTC. This encodes CAWSSTGYEQYF. The V and J genes are TRBV30 and TRBJ2-7, with TRBD1 matching 7 bases. There are 12 residues in the CDR3. Germline V gene data show CDR1 as GTSNPN and CDR2 as SVGIG (reference sequence). V lost 2 bases and J lost 4; bases outside the gene matches: 2. The full variable domain, with the rest looked up from reference TRBV30 and TRBJ2-7, is SQTIHQWPATLVQPVGSPLSLECTVEGTSNPNLYWYRQAAGRGLQLLFYSVGIGQISSEVPQNLSASRPQDRQFILSSKKLLLSDSGFYLCAWSSTGYEQYFGPGTRLTVT.

This rearrangement joins TRBV12-3 or TRBV12-4 to TRBJ1-2; D gene ambiguous. The CDR3 consists of 13 residues. V dropped 3 bases and J dropped 6 bases, with 11 bases sitting between them. In nucleotides, the CDR3 is TGTGCCAGCAGTTTTTTCGGGAGGCATGGCTACACCTTC. Translation gives CASSFFGRHGYTF.

In the case of this clone: The sample has other DNA sequences that encode this CDR3 too. The chain couples TRBV10-3 to TRBJ1-1; TRBD1 is a possible D gene (6 bases). The ends were cut back, 3 bases at V and 1 base at J, with 9 bases in the middle. In germline, CDR1 is ENHRY, CDR2 SYGVKD. This CDR3 is 14 amino acids long. The CDR3 spells CAISDRDKNTEAFF. In DNA, the CDR3 is TGTGCCATCAGTGACCGGGACAAGAACACTGAAGCTTTCTTT.

V usage is TRBV11-1 and J usage is TRBJ2-7; 8 bases map to TRBD2. The CDR3 contains 15 residues. CDR1 SGHAT and CDR2 FQDESV come from the germline V gene (reference sequence). V gave up 2 bases and J gave up 3 bases; unmatched junction bases: 6. CDR3 sequence (DNA): TGTGCCAGCAGCTTATCAGAGCGGGGGTTCTACGAGCAGTACTTC. This sequence encodes CASSLSERGFYEQYF. The complete variable domain, with remaining parts taken from reference TRBV11-1 and TRBJ2-7, reads EAEVAQSPRYKITEKSQAVAFWCDPISGHATLYWYRQILGQGPELLVQFQDESVVDDSQLPKDRFSAERLKGVDSTLKIQPAELGDSAMYLCASSLSERGFYEQYFGPGTRLTVT.

The genes are TRBV5-4 and TRBJ2-1, with 11 bases that match TRBD2. V lost 8 bases to trimming and J lost 5 bases; unmatched junction nucleotides: 12. Germline V gene lookup returns CDR1 SGHNT and CDR2 YYREEE (reference sequence). The CDR3 has 16 amino acids. The CDR3, as DNA: TGTGCCAGTAAACTAGCGGGGGCCTCCGGGGACAATGAGCAGTTCTTC. It is translated as CASKLAGASGDNEQFF.

The CDR3 is CASSVDASVHSYEQYF. The DNA for the CDR3 is TGTGCCAGCAGCGTAGACGCCAGCGTCCACTCCTACGAGCAGTACTTC. The chain employs TRBV9 and TRBJ2-7; D call uncertain. The CDR3 covers 16 residues. V shed 0 bases and J shed 0 bases, with 13 bases lying between them. From germline, CDR1 is SGDLS and CDR2 YYNGEE.

The sample holds a few counts of this clone. This chain links TRBV2 with TRBJ2-2; TRBD1 might be the D (5 bases). The ends were cut back, 9 bases at V and 1 base at J, with 9 bases in the middle. CDR3 size: 13 residues. Germline V gene sequence: CDR1 SNHLY, CDR2 FYNNEI. Here the CDR3 DNA reads TGTGCCAGGAGGCAGGGGAACACCGGGGAGCTGTTTTTT. This gives the protein CARRQGNTGELFF.

This chain links TRBV7-2 with TRBJ2-2, with 9 bases lining up with TRBD2. The CDR3 is made up of 17 amino acids. Germline V lookup: CDR1 SGHTA, CDR2 FQGNSA. With 5 bases clipped from V and 0 bases from J, the junction kept 7 bases outside the gene matches. This CDR3 reads CASSAAGLAANTGELFF. In DNA, the CDR3 is TGTGCCAGCAGCGCCGCGGGACTAGCAGCGAACACCGGGGAGCTGTTTTTT.